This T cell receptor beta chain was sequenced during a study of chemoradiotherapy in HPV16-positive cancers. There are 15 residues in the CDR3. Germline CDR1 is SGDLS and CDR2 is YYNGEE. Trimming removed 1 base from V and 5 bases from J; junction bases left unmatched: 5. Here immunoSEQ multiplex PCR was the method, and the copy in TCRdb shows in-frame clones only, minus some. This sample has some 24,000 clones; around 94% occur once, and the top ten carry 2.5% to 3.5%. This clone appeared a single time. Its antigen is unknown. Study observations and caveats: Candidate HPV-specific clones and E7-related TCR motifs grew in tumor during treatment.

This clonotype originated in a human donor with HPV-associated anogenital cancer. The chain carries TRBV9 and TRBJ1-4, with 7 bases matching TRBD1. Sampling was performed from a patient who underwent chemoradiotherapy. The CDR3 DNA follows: TGTGCCAGCAGCGTATCGGTAGGGGGCAATGAAAAACTGTTTTTT. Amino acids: CASSVSVGGNEKLFF.